This TCR beta chain was retrieved from a study of blood T cell repertoires in COVID-19. The wider study: Whether acute or convalescent, the COVID-19 samples came from the United States, Italy and Spain.

The CDR3 totals 14 residues. V lost 6 bases to trimming and J lost 5 bases; unmatched junction nucleotides: 8. Germline values: CDR1 SGHRS, CDR2 YFSETQ. Per the original methods: It was from reference gene primer amplification that nucleated cell counts were estimated. Some clones are missing from TCRdb's copy, which holds only in-frame ones; the method was immunoSEQ multiplex PCR. Clone size and the V and J calls come from that table; the DNA yielded D and trimming. The sample includes a few hundred thousand clones, roughly 88% of them seen just once. Material for sequencing was peripheral blood. This clonotype was obtained from a man between 25 and 39 years old who had recovered from COVID-19. This rearrangement joins TRBV5-1 to TRBJ2-1, with TRBD1 matching 7 bases. The CDR3 spells CASNSGGRNNEQFF. The CDR3 nucleotides read TGCGCCAGCAACTCAGGGGGTAGAAACAATGAGCAGTTCTTC.